This record concerns one T cell receptor beta chain sequence. Its antigen is still unknown. Base quality data are lacking; no much larger clone is found one base away. Focal radiation therapy combined with CTLA-4 blockade (ipilimumab) was tested in patients with chemo-refractory metastatic non-small-cell lung cancer. In the germline V gene, CDR1 corresponds to SGHTA and CDR2 to FQGNSA. The CDR3 measures 14 amino acids from cysteine to phenylalanine. Only the CDR3 part of the read is kept: 42 bases, read in frame from the first base. V is pared back by 2 bases and J by 8 bases, with 12 bases lying between the germline termini. The data were obtained in a study of radiotherapy plus CTLA-4 blockade in lung cancer (dated by TCRdb to 2016 to 2019). For context, the study as a whole: Objective responses were observed in approximately 18% of enrolled patients, and disease control was achieved in 30% to 40%. Study-wide conclusions, independent of this receptor: Increased serum interferon-beta after radiation, together with early dynamic changes in blood T cell clones, were reported to be the strongest predictors of response. After treatment with radiotherapy and ipilimumab, TCR clones that originated in tumors expanded in peripheral blood.

Libraries came from the immunoSEQ multiplex PCR assay. TCRdb mirrors the immuneACCESS table, restricted to in-frame sequences. Some clones are absent from its copies; in checked studies, under half trace to an unresolved V gene, and the reason for the others is unknown. In all, the sample holds 80,000 or so clones, and around 79% of those were seen once. The ten most abundant clones make up 4% of the sample. This receptor was obtained from a human donor with non-small cell lung cancer who had a partial response to radiotherapy plus ipilimumab. Some clones in this sample may be carry-over from other donors' samples. The V and J segments used are TRBV7-2 and TRBJ1-4, with no confidently assigned D gene. The sample consisted of peripheral blood, taken from a patient treated with radiotherapy plus ipilimumab. The sequenced DNA is TGTGCCAGCAGCTTACCGGCCAACGGGGAAAAACTGTTTTTT. Its amino acids are CASSLPANGEKLFF.